The entry below gives a single TCR beta chain sequence along with its context. Authors' methods: It was from reference gene primer amplification that nucleated cell counts were estimated. TCRdb's table, derived via immunoSEQ multiplex PCR, lists solely in-frame clones and lacks some. The V and J calls and the clone size are those of that table, but D and trimming were determined from the DNA. The table lists about 220,000 clones, about 80% of them singletons, with about 4.6% in the top ten. This sample is drawn from a study of blood T cell repertoires in COVID-19. Study members were between roughly 18 and 100 years old and lived in 20 to 30 US regions. It was within 2 weeks before study entry that exposed participants met a COVID-19 case. Per the germline V gene, CDR1 is DFQATT and CDR2 is SNEGSKA (reference sequence). Trimming took off 3 bases at V and 2 bases at J, with 13 bases between the two ends. The CDR3 has 14 amino acids.

This sequence was found in a woman aged 45-59 years who had been exposed to COVID-19. Sequencing was performed on PBMCs or T cells enriched from blood (not recorded which). The gene calls are TRBV20-1 and TRBJ1-1; D is possibly TRBD1 (6 bases). CDR3 protein: CSASRGHSNTEAFF. In nucleotides, the CDR3 is TGCAGTGCTAGTAGGGGACATTCTAACACTGAAGCTTTCTTT.